What follows is one TCR beta chain and its context. This clone's antigen is unknown. It has no much larger one-base neighbor in the sample; base qualities were not kept. Library preparation employed the immunoSEQ multiplex PCR assay. The TCRbeta CDR3 region and adjacent sequences were amplified and sequenced from pancreatic genomic DNA. The study's own analysis went as follows. Repertoire diversity was measured as a mean normalized Shannon-Wiener index, alongside productive clonality and productive rearrangement counts. The nonparametric Mann-Whitney U test was used to compare repertoire metrics between controls and chronic pancreatitis. A clonotype counted as shared when its CDR3beta sequence had identical amino acid composition and length across subjects. TCRdb's version of the immuneACCESS table is confined to in-frame rearrangements and falls short of the full clone set. An unresolved V gene accounts for under half of the shortfall where checked; the remainder is of unknown origin. V and J calls and clone size are as listed in that table; D and trimming were resolved from the DNA. In all, the sample holds several thousand clones, and over 65% of those were seen once. The ten largest account for under 8% of the sample.

This record comes from a study of immune characteristics of hereditary and idiopathic chronic pancreatitis. Broadly, across the study: The study profiled local pancreatic immune cells and TCRbeta repertoires in hereditary and idiopathic chronic pancreatitis compared with control organ donor pancreases. TCRbeta sequencing was performed on 4 or 5 control pancreases, roughly seven hereditary chronic pancreatitis pancreases and 6 idiopathic chronic pancreatitis pancreases. The gDNA-based approach was selected because the approach required minimal in vitro experimental manipulation of T cells infiltrating the pancreas.

Reading the germline V gene gives CDR1 SGHTA and CDR2 FQGNSA. The CDR3 spans 14 residues, from the cysteine through the phenylalanine. Kept here is only the CDR3 DNA, which spans 42 bases and is read in frame from base 1. The V and J ends are trimmed by 0 bases and 0 bases, leaving 5 bases between them. Beyond this particular receptor, the publication reports: Hereditary and idiopathic chronic pancreatitis differed in Vbeta-Jbeta gene family usage, including TRBV10, TRBV19, TRBV23 and TRBV5. Compared with controls, TCRbeta repertoire diversity was significantly higher and clonality was lower in both chronic pancreatitis groups. Among some 14 chronic pancreatitis patients, the number of productive TCR rearrangements showed a positive correlation with disease severity scores. Patient tissue was available only at the time of TPIAT, so disease duration differences may have influenced immune findings. Chronic pancreatitis caused by alcohol use was not included in the study.

Chronic pancreatitis pancreas tissue came from patients undergoing total pancreatectomy with islet autotransplantation (TPIAT). Included chronic pancreatitis patients had no known history of diabetes. Genomic DNA was extracted directly from bulk pancreas tissue, without T cell sorting, for TCRbeta sequencing. At two US centers, pancreas tissues from patients and organ donors were collected on a consecutive basis. The TCR originated in a human donor with chronic pancreatitis. Recombination connected TRBV7-2 to TRBJ1-2, with no D gene named confidently. The sequenced sample consisted of pancreas tissue with hereditary chronic pancreatitis. The CDR3 region reads CASSLAGANYGYTF. The sequenced DNA is TGTGCCAGCAGCTTAGCAGGAGCTAACTATGGCTACACCTTC.